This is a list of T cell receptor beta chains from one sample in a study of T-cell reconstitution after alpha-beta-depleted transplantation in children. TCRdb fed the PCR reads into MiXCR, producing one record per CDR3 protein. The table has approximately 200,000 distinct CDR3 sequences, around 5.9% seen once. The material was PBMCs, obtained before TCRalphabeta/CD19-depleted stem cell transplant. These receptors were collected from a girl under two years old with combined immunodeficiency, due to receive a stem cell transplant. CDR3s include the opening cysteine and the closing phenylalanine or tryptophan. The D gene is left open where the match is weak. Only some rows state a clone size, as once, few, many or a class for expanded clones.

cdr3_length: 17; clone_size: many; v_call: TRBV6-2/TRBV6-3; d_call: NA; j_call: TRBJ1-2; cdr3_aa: CASSRWGEADVDYGYTF; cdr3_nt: TGTGCCAGCAGCCGCTGGGGGGAGGCGGACGTCGACTATGGCTACACCTTC
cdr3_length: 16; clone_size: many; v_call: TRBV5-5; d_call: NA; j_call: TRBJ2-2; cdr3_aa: CASSLDGRGNTGELFF; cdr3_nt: TGTGCCAGCAGCTTGGACGGACGGGGGAACACCGGGGAGCTGTTTTTT
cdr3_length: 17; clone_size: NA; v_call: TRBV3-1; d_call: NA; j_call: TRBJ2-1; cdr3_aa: CATCQEVSPSSYNEQFF; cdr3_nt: TGTGCCACCTGCCAAGAGGTCTCACCGAGCTCCTACAATGAGCAGTTCTTC
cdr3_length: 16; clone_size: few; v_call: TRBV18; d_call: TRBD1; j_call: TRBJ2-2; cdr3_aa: CASSPWTGLNTGELFF; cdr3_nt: TGTGCCAGCTCACCTTGGACAGGGCTAAACACCGGGGAGCTGTTTTTT
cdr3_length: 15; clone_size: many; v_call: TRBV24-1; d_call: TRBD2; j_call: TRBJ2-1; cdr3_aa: CATSELAGDYNEQFF; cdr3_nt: TGTGCCACCAGTGAGCTAGCGGGGGACTACAATGAGCAGTTCTTC
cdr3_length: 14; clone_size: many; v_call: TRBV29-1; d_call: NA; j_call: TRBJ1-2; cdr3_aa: CSVEGGEGGYGYTF; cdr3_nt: TGCAGCGTTGAAGGAGGAGAGGGAGGCTATGGCTACACCTTC
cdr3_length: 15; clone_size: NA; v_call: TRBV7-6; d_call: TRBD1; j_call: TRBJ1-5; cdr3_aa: CASSALAGTGQPQHF; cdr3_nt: TGTGCCAGCAGCGCCCTCGCAGGGACAGGGCAGCCCCAGCATTTT
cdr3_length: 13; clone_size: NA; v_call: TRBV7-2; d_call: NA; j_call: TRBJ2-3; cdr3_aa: CASKSTYTDTQYF; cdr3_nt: TGTGCCAGCAAAAGTACTTACACAGATACGCAGTATTTT
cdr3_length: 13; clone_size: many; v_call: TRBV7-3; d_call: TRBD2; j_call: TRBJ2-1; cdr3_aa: CASSFAGGSEQFF; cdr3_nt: TGTGCCAGCAGCTTCGCGGGAGGGAGTGAGCAGTTCTTC
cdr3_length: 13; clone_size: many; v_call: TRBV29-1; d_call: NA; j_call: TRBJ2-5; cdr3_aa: CSALAGNEETQYF; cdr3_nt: TGCAGTGCACTGGCGGGGAACGAAGAGACCCAGTACTTC
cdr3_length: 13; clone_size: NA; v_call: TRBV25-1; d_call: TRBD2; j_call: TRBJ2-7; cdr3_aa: CAISGLKGYEQYF; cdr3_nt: TGTGCCATCTCGGGACTAAAAGGGTACGAGCAGTACTTC
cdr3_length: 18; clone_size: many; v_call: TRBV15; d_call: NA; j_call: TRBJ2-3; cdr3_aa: CATSRDYQGGLSTDTQYF; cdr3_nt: TGTGCCACCAGCAGAGATTATCAGGGGGGATTAAGCACAGATACGCAGTATTTT
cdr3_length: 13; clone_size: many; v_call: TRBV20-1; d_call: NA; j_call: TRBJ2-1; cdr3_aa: CSASLGEHNEQFF; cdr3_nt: TGCAGTGCTTCATTAGGGGAGCACAATGAGCAGTTCTTC
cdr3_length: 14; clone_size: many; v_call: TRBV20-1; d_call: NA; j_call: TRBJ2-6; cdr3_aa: CSARGVSGANVLTF; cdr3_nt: TGCAGTGCGAGGGGGGTCTCTGGGGCCAACGTCCTGACTTTC
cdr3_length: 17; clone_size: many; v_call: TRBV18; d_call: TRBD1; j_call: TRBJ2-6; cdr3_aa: CASSLATGGTGANVLTF; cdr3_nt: TGTGCCAGCTCACTAGCCACAGGGGGAACTGGGGCCAACGTCCTGACTTTC
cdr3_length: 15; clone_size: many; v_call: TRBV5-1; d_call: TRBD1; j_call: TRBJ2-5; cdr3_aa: CASSFPPTGQETQYF; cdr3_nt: TGCGCCAGCAGCTTCCCCCCGACAGGGCAAGAGACCCAGTACTTC
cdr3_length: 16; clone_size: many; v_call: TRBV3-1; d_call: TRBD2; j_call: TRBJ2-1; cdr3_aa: CASSQDPGTSYNEQFF; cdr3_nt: TGTGCCAGCAGCCAAGACCCCGGGACTAGCTACAATGAGCAGTTCTTC
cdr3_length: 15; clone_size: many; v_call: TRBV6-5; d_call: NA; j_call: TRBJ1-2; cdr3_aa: CASSYSTGTQYGYTF; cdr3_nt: TGTGCCAGCAGTTACTCGACCGGGACCCAATATGGCTACACCTTC
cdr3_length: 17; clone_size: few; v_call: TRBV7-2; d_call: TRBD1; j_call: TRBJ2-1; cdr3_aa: CASSLVLLTGGANEQFF; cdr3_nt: TGTGCCAGCAGCTTAGTGCTTCTGACAGGGGGGGCCAATGAGCAGTTCTTC
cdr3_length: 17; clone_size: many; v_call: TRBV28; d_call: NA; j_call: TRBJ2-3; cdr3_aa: CASSLLALVPRNGTQYF; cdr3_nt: TGTGCCAGCAGTTTATTGGCACTGGTTCCCCGTAACGGAACGCAGTATTTT
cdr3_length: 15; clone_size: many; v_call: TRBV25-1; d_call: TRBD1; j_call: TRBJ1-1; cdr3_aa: CASTTPQGVITEAFF; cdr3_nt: TGTGCCAGCACCACTCCCCAGGGGGTGATTACTGAAGCTTTCTTT
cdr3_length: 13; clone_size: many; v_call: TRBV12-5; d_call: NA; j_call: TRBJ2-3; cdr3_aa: CASGPSGGDTQYF; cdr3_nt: TGTGCTAGTGGCCCTAGTGGGGGAGATACGCAGTATTTT